A single sample gave rise to the 4 T cell receptor beta chains below, sequenced in a study of blood T cells in healthy people across ages. Primers used in a second PCR of about 7 to 12 cycles were a sample-barcoded 5' primer and a J-beta primer mix. Via MiXCR, TCRdb re-called the 5' RACE reads, giving one row per CDR3 protein. The sample shows about 900,000 distinct CDR3 sequences, about 62% of them seen only once. Sequencing input: blood. The receptors shown here come from a man aged 30 to 39 in good health.

This clonotype was counted between two and nine times. V is TRBV7-6 and J is TRBJ1-4; tentatively, D is TRBD1 (6 bases). V was shortened by 1 base and J by 12 bases, with 12 bases between the two germline ends. This CDR3 is built from 13 residues. CDR1 SGHVS and CDR2 FNYEAQ come from the germline V gene. In nucleotides, the CDR3 is TGTGCCAGCAGCTTAGTCCAGGGGAGGGAACTGTTTTTT. This sequence encodes CASSLVQGRELFF.

The rearrangement joins TRBV20-1 to TRBJ1-5, with TRBD1 as a possible D gene (6 bases). V shed 4 bases and J shed 4 bases, with 14 bases lying between them. Germline V gene sequence: CDR1 DFQATT, CDR2 SNEGSKA (reference sequence). The CDR3 is made up of 14 amino acids. The DNA for the CDR3 is TGCAGTGCTATAGACAGGTTAGGTAATCAGCCCCAGCATTTT. Its translation is CSAIDRLGNQPQHF.

This chain joins TRBV4-2 and TRBJ2-5, with a tentative D call TRBD2 (6 bases). In germline, CDR1 is LGHNA, CDR2 YNFKEQ. The V gene lost 0 bases and the J gene lost 1 base, with 12 bases spanning the gap. The CDR3 sequence is 16 residues long. The CDR3 is CASSQDLGRGQETQYF. DNA for the CDR3: TGTGCCAGCAGCCAAGATCTAGGGCGGGGCCAAGAGACCCAGTACTTC.

This chain links TRBV3-1 with TRBJ2-7; a possible D gene is TRBD2 (6 bases). The ends were cut back, 6 bases at V and 1 base at J, with 16 bases in the middle. Germline V gene data show CDR1 as LGHDT and CDR2 as YNNKEL (reference sequence). This CDR3 is 15 amino acids long. The chain's CDR3 is CASSPPGLTSYEQYF. The CDR3 DNA reads as TGTGCCAGCAGTCCCCCGGGACTGACTTCCTACGAGCAGTACTTC.